This section outlines one TCR beta chain sequence together with its context. Antigen unknown. This entry is derived from a study of cytomegalovirus exposure and HLA in healthy donors. Whole-study results and caveats: When a later analysis was performed, an Asian-associated ancestry cluster reportedly had fewer N-insertions than the approximately 600-donor mean. When analyzed later, the rates of TCR association showed variation by HLA locus, with DRB1 the most and HLA-C the fewest.

PCR used 60 Vbeta primers and 13 Jbeta primers. Assay used: immunoSEQ multiplex PCR; TCRdb lists only in-frame clones, some missing. This sample contains tens of thousands of clones. The CDR3 spans 16 residues. Germline loops: CDR1 SGHRS, CDR2 YFSETQ. After removal of 4 bases from V and 5 bases from J, the junction contained 12 bases not matched to a gene. J is TRBJ2-3 and V is TRBV5-1; 8 positions agree with TRBD2. This TCR was recovered from a woman between 45 and 60 years old in good health and CMV-seropositive. Sequenced material: PBMCs. The CDR3 region is CASSRGTGGRGDTQYF. CDR3 nucleotide sequence: TGCGCCAGCAGCCGCGGAACGGGGGGGCGGGGAGATACGCAGTATTTT.